Listed here are 13 T cell receptor beta chains from one sample, sequenced in a study of control samples from healthy donors and cancer patients. The table came from immunoSEQ multiplex PCR; TCRdb's copy has only in-frame clones and leaves some out. Of 110,000 to 150,000 clones detected, around 94% appear once; the ten largest clones hold approximately 14%. The sample consisted of PBMCs. These receptors were collected from a man in his sixties with colorectal cancer.

The chain combines TRBV12-5 with TRBJ1-2; D is perhaps TRBD1 (5 bases). The CDR3 contains 13 residues. Germline CDR1 LGHNT, CDR2 FRNRAP. V shed 2 bases and J shed 7 bases, with 11 bases lying between them. CDR3: CASGLWGLGGYTF. The CDR3 DNA sequence: TGTGCTAGTGGTTTGTGGGGCCTTGGTGGCTACACCTTC.

This clone was seen only once. This chain links TRBV27 with TRBJ2-1, with D perhaps TRBD1 (6 bases). With 4 bases removed from V and 8 bases from J, the gap between germline ends came to 18 bases. Germline CDR1 reads MNHEY; CDR2 reads SMNVEV (reference sequence). The CDR3 runs to 15 residues. CDR3 in amino acids: CASSWTARRVDEQFF. The CDR3, as DNA: TGTGCCAGCAGTTGGACAGCCCGACGGGTCGATGAGCAGTTCTTC.

V usage is TRBV19 and J usage is TRBJ2-1; D may be TRBD2 (5 bases). Trimming left V 1 base short and J 0 bases short, with 10 bases between. CDR1 and CDR2 (germline): LNHDA, SQIVND (reference sequence). The CDR3 is 16 residues long. Here the CDR3 reads CASSIGTRSSYNEQFF. DNA of the CDR3: TGTGCCAGTAGTATAGGTACTAGGAGCTCCTACAATGAGCAGTTCTTC.

The genes are TRBV5-6 and TRBJ2-1, with D perhaps matching TRBD2 (7 bases). The CDR3 sequence is 16 residues long. The V end was cut by 0 bases, the J end by 8 bases, with 18 bases between. Germline V gene data show CDR1 as SGHDT and CDR2 as YYEEEE. The CDR3 nucleotides read TGTGCCAGCAGCTTGGAAAGGTGGGGGGGCCAATATGAGCAGTTCTTC. Its translation is CASSLERWGGQYEQFF.

This clone was counted once. The chain carries TRBV19 and TRBJ2-7, with TRBD1 matching 8 bases. Trimming removed 5 bases from V and 1 base from J; junction bases left unmatched: 1. The V gene's germline CDR1 is LNHDA and CDR2 SQIVND (reference sequence). CDR3 size: 13 residues. CDR3 sequence reads: CASSGQGSYEQYF. The CDR3 DNA sequence: TGTGCCAGTAGTGGACAGGGATCCTACGAGCAGTACTTC. Full variable domain (missing parts from reference TRBV19 and TRBJ2-7): DGGITQSPKYLFRKEGQNVTLSCEQNLNHDAMYWYRQDPGQGLRLIYYSQIVNDFQKGDIAEGYSVSREKKESFPLTVTSAQKNPTAFYLCASSGQGSYEQYFGPGTRLTVT.

This chain joins TRBV3-1 (or the pseudogene TRBV3-2) and TRBJ1-2, with unresolved D. V dropped 4 bases and J dropped 3 bases, with 12 bases sitting between them. The germline V gene has CDR1 LGHDT and CDR2 YNNKEL (reference sequence). The CDR3 has 14 residues. CDR3 sequence (DNA): TGTGCCAGCAGCCGTTTTCCGGAATACTATGGCTACACCTTC. It encodes CASSRFPEYYGYTF.

The rearrangement uses TRBV11-2 and TRBJ2-3; TRBD2 matches 15 bases. CDR1 SGHAT and CDR2 FQNNGV come from the germline V gene. V was clipped by 6 bases and J by 2 bases; unmatched bases: 9. This CDR3 is built from 18 residues. Here the CDR3 reads CASRPRTSGGAYTDTQYF. CDR3 in DNA: TGTGCCAGCAGACCTCGGACTAGCGGGGGGGCCTACACAGATACGCAGTATTTT.

J is TRBJ1-6 and V is TRBV6-5, with D maybe TRBD1 (6 bases). Germline values: CDR1 MNHEY, CDR2 SVGAGI. V lost 1 base to trimming and J lost 7 bases, with 8 bases between them. CDR3 size: 14 residues. The CDR3 coding sequence is TGTGCCAGCAGTTACTACAGGGAAAATTCACCCCTCCACTTT. The encoded protein is CASSYYRENSPLHF.

This clone has more than one count but fewer than ten. The chain couples TRBV2 to TRBJ2-2; the D is unclear. CDR1 is SNHLY and CDR2 is FYNNEI in the germline V gene. The V end lost 6 bases, the J end lost 6 bases, and 17 bases lay between the germline ends. The CDR3 is 15 residues long. CDR3 in DNA: TGTGCCAGCAGGTTCCGGGCCCTTGAGCCCGGGGAGCTGTTTTTT. The encoded protein is CASRFRALEPGELFF.

This clone was detected only once. The genes are TRBV5-1 and TRBJ2-1; 8 bases are a match to TRBD1. Germline V CDR1 and CDR2: SGHRS, YFSETQ. The CDR3 has 14 residues. With 5 bases clipped from V and 7 bases from J, the junction kept 8 bases outside the gene matches. In nucleotides, the CDR3 is TGCGCCAGCAGGTTCACGACAGGGGAGAATGAGCAGTTCTTC. As protein: CASRFTTGENEQFF.

The chain is built from TRBV19 and TRBJ1-2; no reliable D call. The CDR3 contains 12 residues. V dropped 8 bases and J dropped 6 bases, with 13 bases sitting between them. The germline V gene encodes CDR1 LNHDA and CDR2 SQIVND (reference sequence). CDR3 DNA: TGTGCCAGTGGATATAGACTTGATGGCTACACCTTC. It codes for CASGYRLDGYTF.

The gene calls are TRBV5-1 and TRBJ1-5; 10 positions agree with TRBD1. This CDR3 has 15 amino acids. CDR1 SGHRS and CDR2 YFSETQ come from the germline V gene. With V trimmed by 4 bases and J by 5 bases, 6 bases remained unmatched. CDR3 sequence (DNA): TGCGCCAGCAGCCCCGGGACAGGGGACCATCAGCCCCAGCATTTT. Amino acid sequence: CASSPGTGDHQPQHF.

This chain connects TRBV7-9 to TRBJ1-4; tentative D call: TRBD1 (6 bases). The V end was cut by 2 bases, the J end by 6 bases, with 7 bases between. Germline V gene lookup returns CDR1 SEHNR and CDR2 FQNEAQ (reference sequence). The CDR3 consists of 13 residues. The CDR3 DNA follows: TGTGCCAGCAGCTTAAGGGGGGATGAAAAACTGTTTTTT. Translated, it gives CASSLRGDEKLFF.